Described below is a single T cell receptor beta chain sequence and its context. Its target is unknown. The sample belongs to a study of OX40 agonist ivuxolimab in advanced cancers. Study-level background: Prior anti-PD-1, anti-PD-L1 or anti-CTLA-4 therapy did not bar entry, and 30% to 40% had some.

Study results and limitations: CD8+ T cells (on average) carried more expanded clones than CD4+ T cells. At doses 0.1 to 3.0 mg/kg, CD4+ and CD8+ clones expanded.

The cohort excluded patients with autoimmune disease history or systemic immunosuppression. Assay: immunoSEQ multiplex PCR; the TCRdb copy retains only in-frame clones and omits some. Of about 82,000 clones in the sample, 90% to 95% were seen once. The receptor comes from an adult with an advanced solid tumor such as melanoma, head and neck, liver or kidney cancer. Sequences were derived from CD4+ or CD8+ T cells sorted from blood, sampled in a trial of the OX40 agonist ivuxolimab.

The CDR3 here is CASTDAGAGNTIYF. The CDR3 DNA sequence: TGTGCCAGCACCGACGCGGGGGCTGGAAACACCATATATTTT. V gene TRBV28 combines with J gene TRBJ1-3, with a tentative D call TRBD1 (5 bases). Trimming cost V 7 bases and J 2 bases, with 12 bases left between them. The CDR3 length is 14 residues. CDR1 MDHEN and CDR2 SYDVKM come from the germline V gene.